This TCR beta chain stems from a study of blood T cell repertoires in COVID-19. Study overall: Researchers got acute and convalescent COVID-19 samples from the United States, Italy and Spain. The analysed material was cDNA or gDNA that came from T cells, B-cell-depleted T cells, or PBMCs.

Germline trimming cut 6 bases from V and 5 bases from J; bases unmatched to any gene: 7. The CDR3 runs 13 residues. Germline-derived CDR1 and CDR2 are SQVTM and ANQGSEA. Authors' analysis steps: Reference gene primer amplification gave estimated nucleated cell counts. Some clones are missing from TCRdb's copy, which holds only in-frame ones; the method was immunoSEQ multiplex PCR. V, J and clone size are taken as reported in that table, and D and trimming were inferred from the DNA itself. The data show 200,000 to 250,000 clones, 84% seen once. The TCR sequence derives from a woman of 80 years or more with active or convalescent COVID-19. Sequencing was done on a sample of peripheral blood. V gene TRBV29-1 combines with J gene TRBJ2-3; 8 bases are shared with TRBD1. In DNA, the CDR3 is TGCAGCGTGGGACAGGCGGGACAAGATACGCAGTATTTT. Protein sequence: CSVGQAGQDTQYF.